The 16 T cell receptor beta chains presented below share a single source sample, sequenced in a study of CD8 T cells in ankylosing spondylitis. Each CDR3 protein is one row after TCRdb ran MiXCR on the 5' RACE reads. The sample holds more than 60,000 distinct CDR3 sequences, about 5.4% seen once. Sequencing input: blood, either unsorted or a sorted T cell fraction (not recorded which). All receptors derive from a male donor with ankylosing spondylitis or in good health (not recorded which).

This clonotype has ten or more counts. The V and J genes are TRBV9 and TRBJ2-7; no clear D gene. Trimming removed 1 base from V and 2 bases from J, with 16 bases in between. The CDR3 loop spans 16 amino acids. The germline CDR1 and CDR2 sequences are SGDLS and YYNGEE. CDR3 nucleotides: TGTGCCAGCAGCGTATCCGCCTTGGGCAGCCCCTACGAGCAGTACTTC. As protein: CASSVSALGSPYEQYF.

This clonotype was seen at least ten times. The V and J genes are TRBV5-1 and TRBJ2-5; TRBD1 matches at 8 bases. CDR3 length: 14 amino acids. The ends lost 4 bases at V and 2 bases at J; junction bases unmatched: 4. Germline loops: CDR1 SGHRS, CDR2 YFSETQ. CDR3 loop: CASSPGTGQETQYF. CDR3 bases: TGCGCCAGCAGCCCTGGGACAGGTCAAGAGACCCAGTACTTC.

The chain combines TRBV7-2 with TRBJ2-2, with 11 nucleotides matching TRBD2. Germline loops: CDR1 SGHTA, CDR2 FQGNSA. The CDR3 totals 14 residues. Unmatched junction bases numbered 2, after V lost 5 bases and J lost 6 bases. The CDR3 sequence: CASSQTSGAGELFF. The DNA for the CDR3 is TGTGCCAGCAGCCAGACTAGCGGGGCCGGGGAGCTGTTTTTT.

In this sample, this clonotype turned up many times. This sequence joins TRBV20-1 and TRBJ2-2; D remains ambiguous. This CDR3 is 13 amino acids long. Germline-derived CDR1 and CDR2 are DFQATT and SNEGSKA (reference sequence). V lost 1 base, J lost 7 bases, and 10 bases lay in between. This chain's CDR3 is CSARASGGGELFF. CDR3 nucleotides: TGCAGTGCTAGAGCGAGTGGTGGCGGGGAGCTGTTTTTT.

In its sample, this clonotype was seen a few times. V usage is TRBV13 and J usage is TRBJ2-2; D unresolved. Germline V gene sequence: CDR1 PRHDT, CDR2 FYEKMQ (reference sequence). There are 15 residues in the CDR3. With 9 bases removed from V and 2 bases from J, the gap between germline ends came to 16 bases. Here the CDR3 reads CARARTPSNTGELFF. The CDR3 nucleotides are TGTGCCAGAGCCCGGACCCCTTCCAACACCGGGGAGCTGTTTTTT.

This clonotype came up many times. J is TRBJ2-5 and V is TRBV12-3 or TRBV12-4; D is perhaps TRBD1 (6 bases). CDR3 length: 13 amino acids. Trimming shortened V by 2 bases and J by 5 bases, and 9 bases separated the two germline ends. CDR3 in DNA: TGTGCCAGCAGTTTACAGGGGTTTGAGACCCAGTACTTC. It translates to CASSLQGFETQYF.

The CDR3 protein is CSGQGLDTQYF. The CDR3 nucleotides read TGCAGTGGGCAGGGATTAGATACGCAGTATTTT. The chain has TRBV20-1 and TRBJ2-3, with D perhaps TRBD1 (5 bases). V was cut by 7 bases and J by 5 bases, with 10 bases left in between. The germline V gene encodes CDR1 DFQATT and CDR2 SNEGSKA (reference sequence). This CDR3 comprises 11 residues.

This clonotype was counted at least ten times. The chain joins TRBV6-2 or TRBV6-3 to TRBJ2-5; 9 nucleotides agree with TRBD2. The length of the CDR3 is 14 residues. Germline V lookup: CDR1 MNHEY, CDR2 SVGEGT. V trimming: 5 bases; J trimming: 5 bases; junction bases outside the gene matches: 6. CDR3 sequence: CASSPIAGAETQYF. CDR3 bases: TGTGCCAGCAGTCCGATAGCGGGGGCGGAGACCCAGTACTTC.

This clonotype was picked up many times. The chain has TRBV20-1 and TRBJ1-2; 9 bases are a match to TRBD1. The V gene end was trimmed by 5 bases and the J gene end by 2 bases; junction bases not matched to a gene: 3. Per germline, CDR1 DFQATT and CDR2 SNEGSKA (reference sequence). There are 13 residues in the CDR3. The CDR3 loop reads CSAPGQGNYGYTF. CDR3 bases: TGCAGTGCTCCGGGACAGGGAAACTATGGCTACACCTTC.

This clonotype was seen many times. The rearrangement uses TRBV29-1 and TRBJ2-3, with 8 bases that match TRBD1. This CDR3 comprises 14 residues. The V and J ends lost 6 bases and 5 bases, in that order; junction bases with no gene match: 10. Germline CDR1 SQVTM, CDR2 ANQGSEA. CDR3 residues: CSVASTTGGDTQYF. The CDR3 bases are TGCAGCGTCGCTTCCACCACAGGGGGAGATACGCAGTATTTT.

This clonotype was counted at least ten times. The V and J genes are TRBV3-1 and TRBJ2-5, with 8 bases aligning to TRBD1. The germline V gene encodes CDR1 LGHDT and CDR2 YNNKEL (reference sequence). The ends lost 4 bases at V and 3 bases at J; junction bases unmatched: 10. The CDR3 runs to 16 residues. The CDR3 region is CASSPPRQGIEETQYF. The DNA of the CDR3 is TGTGCCAGCAGCCCCCCCCGACAGGGGATAGAAGAGACCCAGTACTTC.

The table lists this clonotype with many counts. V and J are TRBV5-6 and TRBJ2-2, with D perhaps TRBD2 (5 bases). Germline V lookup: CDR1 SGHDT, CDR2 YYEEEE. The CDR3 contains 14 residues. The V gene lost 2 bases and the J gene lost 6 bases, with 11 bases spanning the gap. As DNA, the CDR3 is TGTGCCAGCAGCTTTGGAGGTTTCGCCGGGGAGCTGTTTTTT. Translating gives CASSFGGFAGELFF.

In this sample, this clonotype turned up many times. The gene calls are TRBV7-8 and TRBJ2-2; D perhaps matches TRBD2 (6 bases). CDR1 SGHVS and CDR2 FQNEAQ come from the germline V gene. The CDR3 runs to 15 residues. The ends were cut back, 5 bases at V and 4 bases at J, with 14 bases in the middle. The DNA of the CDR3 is TGTGCCAGCAGCGATGGGGGGTTTAGCACCGGGGAGCTGTTTTTT. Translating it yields CASSDGGFSTGELFF.

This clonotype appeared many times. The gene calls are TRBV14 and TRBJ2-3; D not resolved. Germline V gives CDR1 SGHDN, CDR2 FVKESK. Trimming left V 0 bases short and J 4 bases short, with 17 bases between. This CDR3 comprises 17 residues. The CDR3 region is CASSQDQSIYYPDTQYF. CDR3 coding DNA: TGTGCCAGCAGCCAAGATCAGAGCATATACTATCCAGATACGCAGTATTTT. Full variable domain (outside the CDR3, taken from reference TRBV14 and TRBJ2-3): EAGVTQFPSHSVIEKGQTVTLRCDPISGHDNLYWYRRVMGKEIKFLLHFVKESKQDESGMPNNRFLAERTGGTYSTLKVQPAELEDSGVYFCASSQDQSIYYPDTQYFGPGTRLTVL.

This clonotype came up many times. The CDR3 sequence is CASSPYEGTKAFF. The CDR3 DNA reads as TGTGCCAGCTCACCATACGAAGGGACCAAAGCTTTCTTT. The chain combines TRBV18 with TRBJ1-1; a possible D gene is TRBD1 (5 bases). V was clipped by 2 bases and J by 9 bases, with 13 bases between them. CDR1 is KGHSH, CDR2 LQKENI, per germline. The CDR3 sequence is 13 residues long.

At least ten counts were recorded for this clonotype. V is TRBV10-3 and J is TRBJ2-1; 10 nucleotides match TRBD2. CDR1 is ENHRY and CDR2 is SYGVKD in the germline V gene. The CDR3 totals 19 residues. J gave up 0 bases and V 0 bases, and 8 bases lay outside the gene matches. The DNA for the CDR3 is TGTGCCATCAGTGAGTCCGGTAGCGGGGGGCTATACTCCTACAATGAGCAGTTCTTC. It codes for CAISESGSGGLYSYNEQFF.